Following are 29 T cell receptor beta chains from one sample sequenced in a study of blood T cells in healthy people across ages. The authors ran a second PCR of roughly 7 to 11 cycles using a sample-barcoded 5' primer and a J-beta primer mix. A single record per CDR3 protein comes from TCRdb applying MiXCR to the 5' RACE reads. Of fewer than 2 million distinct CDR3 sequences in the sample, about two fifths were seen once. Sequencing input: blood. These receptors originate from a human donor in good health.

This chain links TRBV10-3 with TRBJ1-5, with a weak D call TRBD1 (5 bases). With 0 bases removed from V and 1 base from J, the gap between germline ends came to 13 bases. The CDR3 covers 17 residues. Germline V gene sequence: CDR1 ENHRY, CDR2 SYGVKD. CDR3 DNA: TGTGCCATCAGTGAGTCGACGCAGGGCCCGAGCAATCAGCCCCAGCATTTT. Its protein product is CAISESTQGPSNQPQHF.

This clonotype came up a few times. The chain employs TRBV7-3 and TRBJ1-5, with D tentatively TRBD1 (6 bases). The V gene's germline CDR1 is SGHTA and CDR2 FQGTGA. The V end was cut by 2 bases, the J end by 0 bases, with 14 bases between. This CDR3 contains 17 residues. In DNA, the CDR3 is TGTGCCAGCAGCTTACGGGTTACAGGGTGTAGCAATCAGCCCCAGCATTTT. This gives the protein CASSLRVTGCSNQPQHF.

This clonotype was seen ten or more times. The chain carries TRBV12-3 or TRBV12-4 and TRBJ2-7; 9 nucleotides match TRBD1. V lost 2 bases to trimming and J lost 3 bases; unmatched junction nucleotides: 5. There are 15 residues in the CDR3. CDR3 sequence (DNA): TGTGCCAGCAGTTTATGGACAGGGGACAACTACGAGCAGTACTTC. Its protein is CASSLWTGDNYEQYF.

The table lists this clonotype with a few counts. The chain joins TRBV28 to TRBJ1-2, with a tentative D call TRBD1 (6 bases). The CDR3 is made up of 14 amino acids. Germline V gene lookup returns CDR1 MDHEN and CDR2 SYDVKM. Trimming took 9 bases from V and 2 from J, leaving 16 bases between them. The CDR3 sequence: CASRPGVENYGYTF. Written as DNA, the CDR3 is TGTGCCAGTCGGCCAGGGGTCGAAAACTATGGCTACACCTTC.

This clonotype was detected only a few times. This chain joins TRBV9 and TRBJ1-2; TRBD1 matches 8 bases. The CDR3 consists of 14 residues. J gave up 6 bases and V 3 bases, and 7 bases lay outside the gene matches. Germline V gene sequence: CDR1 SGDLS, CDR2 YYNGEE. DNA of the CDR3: TGTGCCAGCAGCGACCCAGGGGGCGCGGATGGCTACACCTTC. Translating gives CASSDPGGADGYTF.

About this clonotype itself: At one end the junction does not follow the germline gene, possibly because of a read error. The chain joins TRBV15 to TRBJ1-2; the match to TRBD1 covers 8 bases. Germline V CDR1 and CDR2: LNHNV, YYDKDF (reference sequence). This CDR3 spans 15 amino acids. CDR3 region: CATSPPQQGVDGCTF. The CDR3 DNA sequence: TGTGCCACCAGCCCCCCTCAACAGGGGGTGGATGGCTGCACCTTC. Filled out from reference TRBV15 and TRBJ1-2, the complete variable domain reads DAMVIQNPRYQVTQFGKPVTLSCSQTLNHNVMYWYQQKSSQAPKLLFHYYDKDFNNEADTPDNFQSRRPNTSFCFLDIRSPGLGDTAMYLCATSPPQQGVDGCTFGSGTRLTVV.

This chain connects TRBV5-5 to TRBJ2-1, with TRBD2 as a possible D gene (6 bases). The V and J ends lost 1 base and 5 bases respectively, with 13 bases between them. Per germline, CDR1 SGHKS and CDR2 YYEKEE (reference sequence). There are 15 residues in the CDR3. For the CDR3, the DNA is TGTGCCAGCAGCTTGCGGGGGAGTCGGAACAATGAGCAGTTCTTC. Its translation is CASSLRGSRNNEQFF.

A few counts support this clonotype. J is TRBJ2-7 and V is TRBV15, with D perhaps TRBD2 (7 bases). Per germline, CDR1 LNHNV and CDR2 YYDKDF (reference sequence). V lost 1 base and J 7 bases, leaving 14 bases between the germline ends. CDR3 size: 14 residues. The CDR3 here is CATSRAGGPIEQYF. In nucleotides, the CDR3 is TGTGCCACCAGCAGAGCCGGGGGGCCCATAGAGCAGTACTTC.

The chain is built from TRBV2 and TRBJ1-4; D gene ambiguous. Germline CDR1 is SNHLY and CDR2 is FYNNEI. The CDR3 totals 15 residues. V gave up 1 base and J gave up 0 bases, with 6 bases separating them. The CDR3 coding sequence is TGTGCCAGCAGTGAAGGGAGAGCAACTAATGAAAAACTGTTTTTT. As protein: CASSEGRATNEKLFF.

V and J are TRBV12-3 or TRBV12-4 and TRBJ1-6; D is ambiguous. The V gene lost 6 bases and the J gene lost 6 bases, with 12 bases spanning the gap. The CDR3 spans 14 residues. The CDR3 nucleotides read TGTGCCAGCAGACCCAGACGGGTTAATTCACCCCTCCACTTT. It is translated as CASRPRRVNSPLHF.

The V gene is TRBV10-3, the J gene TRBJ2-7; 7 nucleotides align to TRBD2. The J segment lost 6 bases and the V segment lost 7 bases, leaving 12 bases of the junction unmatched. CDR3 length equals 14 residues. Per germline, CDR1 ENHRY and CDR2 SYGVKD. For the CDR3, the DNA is TGTGCCATCACCCCAGCGGGGTATGGATCCGAGCAGTACTTC. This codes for CAITPAGYGSEQYF.

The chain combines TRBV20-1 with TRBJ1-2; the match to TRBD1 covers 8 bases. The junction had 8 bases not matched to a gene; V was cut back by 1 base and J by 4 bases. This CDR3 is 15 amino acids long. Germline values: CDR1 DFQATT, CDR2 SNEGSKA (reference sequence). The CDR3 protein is CSARAQGAGAYGYTF. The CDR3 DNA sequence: TGCAGTGCTAGAGCTCAGGGGGCGGGGGCCTATGGCTACACCTTC.

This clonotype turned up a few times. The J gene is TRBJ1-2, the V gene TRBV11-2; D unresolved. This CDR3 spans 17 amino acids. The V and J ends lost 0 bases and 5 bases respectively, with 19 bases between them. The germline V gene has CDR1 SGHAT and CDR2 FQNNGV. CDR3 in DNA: TGTGCCAGCAGCTTAGACCTAATAGAACGTCCATTTTATGGCTACACCTTC. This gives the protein CASSLDLIERPFYGYTF.

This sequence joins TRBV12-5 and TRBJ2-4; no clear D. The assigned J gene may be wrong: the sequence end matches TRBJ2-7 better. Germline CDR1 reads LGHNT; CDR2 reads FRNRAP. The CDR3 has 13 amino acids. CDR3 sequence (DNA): TGTGCTAGTGGTTTGGACAGCCCCTACGAGCAGTACTTC. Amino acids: CASGLDSPYEQYF.

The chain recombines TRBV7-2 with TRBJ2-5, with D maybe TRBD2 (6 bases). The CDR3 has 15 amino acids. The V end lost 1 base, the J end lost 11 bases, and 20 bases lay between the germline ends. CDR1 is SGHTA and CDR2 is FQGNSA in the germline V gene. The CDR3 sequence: CASSLVGRPVNEQYF. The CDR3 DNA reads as TGTGCCAGCAGCTTAGTGGGGAGGCCGGTCAATGAGCAGTACTTC.

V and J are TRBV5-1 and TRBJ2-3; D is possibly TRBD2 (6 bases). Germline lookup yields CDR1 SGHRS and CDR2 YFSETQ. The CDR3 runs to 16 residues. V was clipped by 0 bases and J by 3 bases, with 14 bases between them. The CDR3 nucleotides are TGCGCCAGCAGCTTGGCGGCAGGGACTCTGACAGATACGCAGTATTTT. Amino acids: CASSLAAGTLTDTQYF.

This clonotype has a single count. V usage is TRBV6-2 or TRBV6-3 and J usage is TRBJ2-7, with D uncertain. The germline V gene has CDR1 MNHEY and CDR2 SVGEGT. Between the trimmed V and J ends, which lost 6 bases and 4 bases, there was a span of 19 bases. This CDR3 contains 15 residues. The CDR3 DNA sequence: TGTGCCAGCAGCTTTTCTCCGGACCCGGCGTACGAGCAGTACTTC. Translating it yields CASSFSPDPAYEQYF.

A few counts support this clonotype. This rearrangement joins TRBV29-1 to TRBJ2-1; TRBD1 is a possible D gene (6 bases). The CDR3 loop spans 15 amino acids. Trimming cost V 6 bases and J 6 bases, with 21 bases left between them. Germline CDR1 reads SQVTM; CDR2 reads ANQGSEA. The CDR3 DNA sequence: TGCAGCGTCGCATCACGGGACACGGGTGGCAATGAGCAGTTCTTC. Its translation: CSVASRDTGGNEQFF.

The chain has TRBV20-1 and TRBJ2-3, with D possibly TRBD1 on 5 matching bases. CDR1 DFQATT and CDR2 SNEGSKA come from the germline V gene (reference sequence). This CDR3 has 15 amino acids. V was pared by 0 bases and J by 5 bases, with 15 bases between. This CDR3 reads CSARDAGKTGDTQYF. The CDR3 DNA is TGCAGTGCTAGAGACGCAGGGAAGACTGGAGATACGCAGTATTTT.

The CDR3 nucleotides are TGTGCCAGCAGCGTAGCAGGTGACTACGAGCAGTTCTTC. Its protein product is CASSVAGDYEQFF. V and J are TRBV9 and TRBJ2-1, with a possible D match to TRBD2 (5 bases). Trimming took 0 bases from V and 10 from J, leaving 11 bases between them. The CDR3 is 13 residues long. The germline gives CDR1 SGDLS, CDR2 YYNGEE. The full variable domain, its missing parts supplied by reference TRBV9 and TRBJ2-1, is DSGVTQTPKHLITATGQRVTLRCSPRSGDLSVYWYQQSLDQGLQFLIQYYNGEERAKGNILERFSAQQFPDLHSELNLSSLELGDSALYFCASSVAGDYEQFFGPGTRLTVL.

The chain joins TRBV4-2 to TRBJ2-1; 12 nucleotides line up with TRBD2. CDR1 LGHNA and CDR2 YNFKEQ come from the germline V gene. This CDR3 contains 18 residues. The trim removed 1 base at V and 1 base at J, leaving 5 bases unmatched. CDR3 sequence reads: CASSQVASGGGSYNEQFF. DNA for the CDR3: TGTGCCAGCAGCCAAGTGGCTAGCGGGGGGGGTTCCTACAATGAGCAGTTCTTC.

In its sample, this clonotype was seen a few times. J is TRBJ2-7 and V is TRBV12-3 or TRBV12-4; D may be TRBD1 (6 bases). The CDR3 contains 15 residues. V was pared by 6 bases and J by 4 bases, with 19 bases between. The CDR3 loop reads CASSPRDTGLYEQYF. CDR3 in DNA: TGTGCCAGCAGCCCCCGGGACACGGGGCTATACGAGCAGTACTTC.

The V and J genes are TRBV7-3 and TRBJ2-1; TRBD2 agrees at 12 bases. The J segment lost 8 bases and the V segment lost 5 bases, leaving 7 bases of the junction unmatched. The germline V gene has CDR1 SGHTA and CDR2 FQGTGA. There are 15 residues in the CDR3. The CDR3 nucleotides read TGTGCCAGCAGCGTCACTAGCGGGGGGATGGATGAGCAGTTCTTC. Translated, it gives CASSVTSGGMDEQFF. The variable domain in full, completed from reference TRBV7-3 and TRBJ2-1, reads GAGVSQTPSNKVTEKGKYVELRCDPISGHTALYWYRQSLGQGPEFLIYFQGTGAADDSGLPNDRFFAVRPEGSVSTLKIQRTERGDSAVYLCASSVTSGGMDEQFFGPGTRLTVL.

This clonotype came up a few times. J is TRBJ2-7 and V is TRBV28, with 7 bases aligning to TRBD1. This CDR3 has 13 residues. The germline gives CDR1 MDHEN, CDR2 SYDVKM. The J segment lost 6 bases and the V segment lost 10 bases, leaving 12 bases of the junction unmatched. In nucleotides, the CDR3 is TGTGCCACGACGAGGGGGACAGTAGCCGAGCAGTACTTC. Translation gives CATTRGTVAEQYF.

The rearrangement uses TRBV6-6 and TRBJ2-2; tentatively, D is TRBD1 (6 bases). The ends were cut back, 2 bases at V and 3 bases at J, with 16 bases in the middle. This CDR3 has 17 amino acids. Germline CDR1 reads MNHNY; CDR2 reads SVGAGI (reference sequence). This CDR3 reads CASSYLSTGLHTGELFF. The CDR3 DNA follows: TGTGCCAGCAGTTACCTGAGTACAGGGCTTCACACCGGGGAGCTGTTTTTT.

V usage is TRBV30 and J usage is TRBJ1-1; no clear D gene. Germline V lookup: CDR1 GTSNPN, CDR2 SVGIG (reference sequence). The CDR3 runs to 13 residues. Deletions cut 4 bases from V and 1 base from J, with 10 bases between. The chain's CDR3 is CAWNRLQNTEAFF. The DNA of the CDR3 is TGTGCCTGGAATCGACTGCAGAACACTGAAGCTTTCTTT.

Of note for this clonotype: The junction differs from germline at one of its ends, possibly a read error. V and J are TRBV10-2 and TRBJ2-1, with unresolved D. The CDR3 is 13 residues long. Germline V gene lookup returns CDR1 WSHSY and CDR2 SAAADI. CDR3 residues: CASTGPYYNERFF. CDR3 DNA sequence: TGCGCCAGCACAGGACCCTACTACAATGAGCGGTTCTTC.

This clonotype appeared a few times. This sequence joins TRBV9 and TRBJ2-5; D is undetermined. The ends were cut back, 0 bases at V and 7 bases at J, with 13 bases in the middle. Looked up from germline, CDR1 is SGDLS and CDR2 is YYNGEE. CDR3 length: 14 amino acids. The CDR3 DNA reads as TGTGCCAGCAGCGTAGAATCCCTCGGTGGGACCCAGTACTTC. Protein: CASSVESLGGTQYF.

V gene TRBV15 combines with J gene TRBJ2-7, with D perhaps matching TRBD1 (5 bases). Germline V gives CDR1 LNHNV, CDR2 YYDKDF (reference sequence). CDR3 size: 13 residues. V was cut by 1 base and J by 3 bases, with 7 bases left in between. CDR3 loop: CATSRVQGYEQYF. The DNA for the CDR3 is TGTGCCACCAGCAGAGTCCAGGGCTACGAGCAGTACTTC.